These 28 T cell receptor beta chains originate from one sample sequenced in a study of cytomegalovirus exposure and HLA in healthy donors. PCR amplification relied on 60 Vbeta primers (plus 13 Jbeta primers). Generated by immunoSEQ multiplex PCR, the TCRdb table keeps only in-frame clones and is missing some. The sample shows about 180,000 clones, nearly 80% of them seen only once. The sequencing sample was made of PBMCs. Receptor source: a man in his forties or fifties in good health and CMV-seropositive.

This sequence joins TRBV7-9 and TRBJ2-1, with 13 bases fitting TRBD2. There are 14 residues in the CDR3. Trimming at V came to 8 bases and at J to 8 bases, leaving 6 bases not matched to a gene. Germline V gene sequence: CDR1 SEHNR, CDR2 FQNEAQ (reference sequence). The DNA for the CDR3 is TGTGCCAGCGGTCGGACTAGCGGGAGCGATGAGCAGTTCTTC. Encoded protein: CASGRTSGSDEQFF.

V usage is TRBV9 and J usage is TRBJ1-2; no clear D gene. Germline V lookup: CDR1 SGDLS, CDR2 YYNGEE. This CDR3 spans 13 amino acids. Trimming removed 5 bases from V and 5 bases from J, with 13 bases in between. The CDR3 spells CASRGDSVYGYTF. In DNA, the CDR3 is TGTGCCAGCAGGGGCGATTCGGTGTATGGCTACACCTTC. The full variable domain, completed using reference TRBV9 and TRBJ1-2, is DSGVTQTPKHLITATGQRVTLRCSPRSGDLSVYWYQQSLDQGLQFLIQYYNGEERAKGNILERFSAQQFPDLHSELNLSSLELGDSALYFCASRGDSVYGYTFGSGTRLTVV.

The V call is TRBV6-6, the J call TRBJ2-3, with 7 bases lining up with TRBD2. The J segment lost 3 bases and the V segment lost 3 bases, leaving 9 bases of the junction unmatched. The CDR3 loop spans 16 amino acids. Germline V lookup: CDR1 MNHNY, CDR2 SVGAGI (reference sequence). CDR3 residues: CASSYSGRELTDTQYF. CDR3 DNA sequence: TGTGCCAGCAGTTATTCTGGGCGGGAGCTTACAGATACGCAGTATTTT.

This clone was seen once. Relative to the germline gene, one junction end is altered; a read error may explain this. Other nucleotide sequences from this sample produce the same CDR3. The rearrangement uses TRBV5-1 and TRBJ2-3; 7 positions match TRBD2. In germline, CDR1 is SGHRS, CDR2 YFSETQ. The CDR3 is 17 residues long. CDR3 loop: CASSLAVASGGTDTQYF. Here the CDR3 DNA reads TGCGCCAGCAGCTTGGCCGTCGCTAGCGGAGGCACAGATACGCAGTACTTT.

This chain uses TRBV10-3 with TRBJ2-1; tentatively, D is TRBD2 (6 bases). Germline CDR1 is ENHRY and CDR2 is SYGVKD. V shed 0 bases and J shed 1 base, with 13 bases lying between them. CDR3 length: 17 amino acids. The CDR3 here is CAISESYGSGSYNEQFF. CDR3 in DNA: TGTGCCATCAGTGAGTCATACGGGAGTGGGTCCTACAATGAGCAGTTCTTC.

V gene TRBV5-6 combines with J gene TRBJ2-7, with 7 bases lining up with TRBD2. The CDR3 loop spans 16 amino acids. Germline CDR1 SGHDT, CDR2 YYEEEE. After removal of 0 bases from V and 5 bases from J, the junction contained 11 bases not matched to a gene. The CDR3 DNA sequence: TGTGCCAGCAGCTTGGCCATGGGAGGGCTGAGCGACGAGCAGTACTTC. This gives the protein CASSLAMGGLSDEQYF.

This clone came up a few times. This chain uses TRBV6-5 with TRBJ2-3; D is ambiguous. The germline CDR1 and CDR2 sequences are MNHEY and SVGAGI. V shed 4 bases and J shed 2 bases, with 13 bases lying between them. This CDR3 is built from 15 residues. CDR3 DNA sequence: TGTGCCAGCAGTTCCACCGTGCAGGCCACAGATACGCAGTATTTT. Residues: CASSSTVQATDTQYF.

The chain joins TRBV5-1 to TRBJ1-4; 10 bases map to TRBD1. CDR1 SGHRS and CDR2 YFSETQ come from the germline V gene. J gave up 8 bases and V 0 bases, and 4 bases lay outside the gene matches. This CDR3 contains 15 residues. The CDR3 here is CASSLVGTGEEKLFF. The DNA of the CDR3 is TGCGCCAGCAGCTTGGTTGGGACAGGGGAAGAAAAACTGTTTTTT.

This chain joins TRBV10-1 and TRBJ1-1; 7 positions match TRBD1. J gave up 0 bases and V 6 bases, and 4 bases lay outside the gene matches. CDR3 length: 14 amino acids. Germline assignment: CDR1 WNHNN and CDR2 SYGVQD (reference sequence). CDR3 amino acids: CASRRGLLNTEAFF. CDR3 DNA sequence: TGCGCCAGCAGAAGGGGGCTACTGAACACTGAAGCTTTCTTT.

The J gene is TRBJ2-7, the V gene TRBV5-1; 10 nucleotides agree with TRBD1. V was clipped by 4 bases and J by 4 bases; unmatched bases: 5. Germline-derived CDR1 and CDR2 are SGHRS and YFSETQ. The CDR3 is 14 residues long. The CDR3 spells CASSPPDRGYEQYF. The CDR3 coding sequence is TGCGCCAGCAGCCCACCGGACAGGGGGTACGAGCAGTACTTC.

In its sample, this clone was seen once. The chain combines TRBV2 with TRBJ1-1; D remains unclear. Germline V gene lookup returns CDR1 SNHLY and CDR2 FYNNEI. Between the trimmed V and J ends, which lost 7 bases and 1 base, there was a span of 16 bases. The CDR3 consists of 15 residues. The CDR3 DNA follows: TGTGCCAGCACTTCTCGTAACAGACAGAACACTGAAGCTTTCTTT. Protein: CASTSRNRQNTEAFF.

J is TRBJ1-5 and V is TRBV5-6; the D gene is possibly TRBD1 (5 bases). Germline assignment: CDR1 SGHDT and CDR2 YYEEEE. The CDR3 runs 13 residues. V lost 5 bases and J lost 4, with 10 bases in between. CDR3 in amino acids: CASSAGGNQPQHF. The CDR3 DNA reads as TGTGCCAGCAGTGCGGGGGGGAATCAGCCCCAGCATTTT.

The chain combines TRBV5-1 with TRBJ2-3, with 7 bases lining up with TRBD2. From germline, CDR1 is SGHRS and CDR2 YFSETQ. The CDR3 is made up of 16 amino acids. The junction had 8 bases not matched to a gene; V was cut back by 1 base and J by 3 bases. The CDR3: CASSLNTGGGTDTQYF. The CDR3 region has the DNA TGCGCCAGCAGCTTGAATACGGGAGGAGGGACAGATACGCAGTATTTT.

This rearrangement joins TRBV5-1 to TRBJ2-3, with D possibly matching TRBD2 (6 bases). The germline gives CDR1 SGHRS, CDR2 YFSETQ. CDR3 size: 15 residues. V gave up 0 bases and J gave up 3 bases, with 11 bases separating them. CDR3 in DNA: TGCGCCAGCAGCTTGGGACTAGAAAGGACAGATACGCAGTATTTT. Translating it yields CASSLGLERTDTQYF.

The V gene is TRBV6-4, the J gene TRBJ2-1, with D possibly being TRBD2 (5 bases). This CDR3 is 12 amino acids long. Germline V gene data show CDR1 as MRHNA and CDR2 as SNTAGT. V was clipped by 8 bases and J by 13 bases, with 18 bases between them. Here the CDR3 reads CASLARTLNQFF. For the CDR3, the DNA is TGTGCCAGCCTAGCCAGAACCCTAAATCAGTTCTTC.

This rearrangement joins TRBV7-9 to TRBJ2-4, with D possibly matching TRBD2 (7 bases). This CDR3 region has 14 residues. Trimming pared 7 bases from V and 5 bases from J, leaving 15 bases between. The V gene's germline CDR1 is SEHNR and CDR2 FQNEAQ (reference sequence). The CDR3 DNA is TGTGCCAGCACCGACGGAGGGGGGGAAAACATTCAGTACTTC. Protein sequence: CASTDGGGENIQYF.

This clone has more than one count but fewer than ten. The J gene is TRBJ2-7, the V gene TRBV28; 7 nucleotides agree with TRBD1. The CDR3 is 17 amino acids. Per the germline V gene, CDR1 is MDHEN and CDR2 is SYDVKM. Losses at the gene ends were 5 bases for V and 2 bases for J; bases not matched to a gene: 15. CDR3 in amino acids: CASSNPPLGTGAYEQYF. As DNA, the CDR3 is TGTGCCAGCAGTAACCCCCCCTTAGGCACAGGGGCCTACGAGCAGTACTTC.

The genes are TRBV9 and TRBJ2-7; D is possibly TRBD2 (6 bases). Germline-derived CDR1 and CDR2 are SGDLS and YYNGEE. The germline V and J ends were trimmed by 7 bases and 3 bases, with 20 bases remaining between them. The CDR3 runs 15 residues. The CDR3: CASSTDGGSFYEQYF. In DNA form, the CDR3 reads TGTGCCAGCTCCACCGACGGGGGTAGTTTCTACGAGCAGTACTTC.

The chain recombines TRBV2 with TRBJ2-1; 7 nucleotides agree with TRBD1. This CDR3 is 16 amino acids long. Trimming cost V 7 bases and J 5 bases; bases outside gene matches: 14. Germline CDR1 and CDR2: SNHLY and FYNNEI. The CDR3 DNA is TGTGCCAGCACTGTAGGGACAGCCCTCCTTGACAATGAGCAGTTCTTC. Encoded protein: CASTVGTALLDNEQFF.

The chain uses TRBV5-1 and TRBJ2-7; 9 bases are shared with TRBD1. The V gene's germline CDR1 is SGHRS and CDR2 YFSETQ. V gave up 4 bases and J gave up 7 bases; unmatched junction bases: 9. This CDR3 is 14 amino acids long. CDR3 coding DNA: TGCGCCAGCAGCCTCGGGACAGGGCCTGGGGAGCAGTACTTC. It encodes CASSLGTGPGEQYF.

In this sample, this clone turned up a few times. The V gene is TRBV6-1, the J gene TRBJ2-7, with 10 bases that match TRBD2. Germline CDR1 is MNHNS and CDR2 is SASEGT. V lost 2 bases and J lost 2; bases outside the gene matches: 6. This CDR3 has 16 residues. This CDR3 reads CASSERWTSGTYEQYF. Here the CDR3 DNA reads TGTGCCAGCAGTGAAAGGTGGACTAGCGGTACCTACGAGCAGTACTTC.

The CDR3 is CASSSLTGGNTGELFF. In DNA, the CDR3 is TGTGCCAGCAGCTCTCTAACAGGGGGGAACACCGGGGAGCTGTTTTTT. The chain recombines TRBV7-8 with TRBJ2-2; 8 nucleotides match TRBD1. The V segment lost 4 bases and the J segment 1 base; nucleotides outside the gene matches: 5. CDR1 is SGHVS and CDR2 is FQNEAQ in the germline V gene. This CDR3 contains 16 residues.

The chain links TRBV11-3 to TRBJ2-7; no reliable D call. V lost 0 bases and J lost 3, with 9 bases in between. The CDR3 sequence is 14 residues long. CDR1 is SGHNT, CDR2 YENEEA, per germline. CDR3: CASSLEFRVYEQYF. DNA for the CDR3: TGTGCCAGCAGCTTAGAGTTCCGAGTCTACGAGCAGTACTTC.

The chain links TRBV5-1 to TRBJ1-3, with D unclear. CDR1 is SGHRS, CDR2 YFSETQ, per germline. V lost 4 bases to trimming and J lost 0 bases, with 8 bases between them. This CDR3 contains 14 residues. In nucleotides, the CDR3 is TGCGCCAGCAGCCCTGACATCTCTGGAAACACCATATATTTT. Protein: CASSPDISGNTIYF.

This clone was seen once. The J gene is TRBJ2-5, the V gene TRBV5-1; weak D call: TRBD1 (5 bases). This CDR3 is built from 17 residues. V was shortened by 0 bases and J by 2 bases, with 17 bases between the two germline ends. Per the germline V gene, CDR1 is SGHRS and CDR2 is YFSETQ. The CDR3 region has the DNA TGCGCCAGCAGCTTGGAGGTATTTGGGGCAGTACAAGAGACCCAGTACTTC. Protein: CASSLEVFGAVQETQYF.

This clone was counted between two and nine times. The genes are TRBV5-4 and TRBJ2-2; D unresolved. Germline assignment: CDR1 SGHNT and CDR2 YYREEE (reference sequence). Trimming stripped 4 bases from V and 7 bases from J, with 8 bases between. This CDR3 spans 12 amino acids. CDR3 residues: CASSQAYGELFF. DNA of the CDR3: TGTGCCAGCAGCCAAGCATACGGGGAGCTGTTTTTT.

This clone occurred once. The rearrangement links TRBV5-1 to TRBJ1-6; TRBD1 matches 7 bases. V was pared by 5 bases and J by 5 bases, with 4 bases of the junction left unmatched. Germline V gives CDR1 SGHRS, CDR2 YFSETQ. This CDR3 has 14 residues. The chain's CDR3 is CASSLRGNNSPLHF. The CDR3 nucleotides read TGCGCCAGCAGTCTCAGGGGGAATAATTCACCCCTCCACTTT.

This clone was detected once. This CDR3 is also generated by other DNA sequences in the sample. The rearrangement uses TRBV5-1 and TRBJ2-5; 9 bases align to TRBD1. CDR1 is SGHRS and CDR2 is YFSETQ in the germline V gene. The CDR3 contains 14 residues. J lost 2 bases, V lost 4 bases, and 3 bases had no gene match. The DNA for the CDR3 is TGCGCCAGCAGCCTAGGACAGGGGCAAGAGACCCAGTACTTC. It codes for CASSLGQGQETQYF.